A single sample is the source of the 8 T cell receptor beta chains below, sequenced in a study of Tregs in tolerant kidney transplant recipients. The protocol was immunoSEQ multiplex PCR, while the TCRdb copy is restricted to in-frame clones and leaves out a portion. The sample lists tens of thousands of clones; approximately 90% were seen once. Material: Tregs from blood, obtained before the transplant. These TCRs come from a human donor who received a combined kidney and bone marrow transplant.

The V gene is TRBV19, the J gene TRBJ2-7, with D maybe TRBD2 (7 bases). The CDR3 sequence is 15 residues long. Trimming stripped 4 bases from V and 3 bases from J, with 16 bases between. CDR1 LNHDA and CDR2 SQIVND come from the germline V gene (reference sequence). The CDR3 reads CASSTGGGSFYEQYF. The CDR3 DNA reads TGTGCCAGTAGTACCGGGGGCGGGAGTTTCTACGAGCAGTACTTC.

This rearrangement joins TRBV2 to TRBJ2-7; TRBD1 matches 9 bases. The V gene's germline CDR1 is SNHLY and CDR2 FYNNEI. The V and J ends lost 0 bases and 6 bases, in that order; junction bases with no gene match: 3. The CDR3 is 14 amino acids. The CDR3 nucleotides are TGTGCCAGCAGTGAAGCGGACAGGGGTGGCGAGCAGTACTTC. Translation gives CASSEADRGGEQYF.

V usage is TRBV7-2 and J usage is TRBJ2-3; 9 bases align to TRBD1. J lost 6 bases, V lost 7 bases, and 8 bases had no gene match. The CDR3 consists of 14 residues. In germline, CDR1 is SGHTA, CDR2 FQGNSA. For the CDR3, the DNA is TGTGCCAGCACCACAGGGGGCGCTTGGGATACGCAGTATTTT. It encodes CASTTGGAWDTQYF.

This clone was counted a few times. This sequence joins TRBV5-1 and TRBJ2-2; no definite D call. The V end was cut by 8 bases, the J end by 1 base, with 9 bases between. The V gene's germline CDR1 is SGHRS and CDR2 YFSETQ. The CDR3 loop spans 13 amino acids. The CDR3 coding sequence is TGCGCCAGTTCTAGGAGGAACACCGGGGAGCTGTTTTTT. Translating it yields CASSRRNTGELFF.

The J gene is TRBJ1-3, the V gene TRBV28, with TRBD1 identical over 7 bases. The germline CDR1 and CDR2 sequences are MDHEN and SYDVKM. The CDR3 extends over 17 amino acids. J was trimmed by 0 bases and V by 5 bases; bases with no gene match: 10. CDR3 DNA: TGTGCCAGCAGTCCAGCGGACAGGTTTGCCTCTGGAAACACCATATATTTT. The encoded protein is CASSPADRFASGNTIYF.

This chain links TRBV5-5 with TRBJ2-2; D ambiguous. This CDR3 has 12 residues. Trimming pared 4 bases from V and 8 bases from J, leaving 9 bases between. Germline CDR1 and CDR2: SGHKS and YYEKEE (reference sequence). CDR3 region: CASSTSQGELFF. CDR3 sequence (DNA): TGTGCCAGCAGCACGTCACAGGGGGAGCTGTTTTTT.

The chain carries TRBV2 and TRBJ2-1, with D possibly matching TRBD2 (6 bases). Germline CDR1 is SNHLY and CDR2 is FYNNEI. Between the trimmed V and J ends, which lost 3 bases and 9 bases, there was a span of 15 bases. This CDR3 spans 14 amino acids. DNA for the CDR3: TGTGCCAGCAGTGACGGGTCGGGAGACGCTGAGCAGTTCTTC. Its protein is CASSDGSGDAEQFF.

The chain is built from TRBV18 and TRBJ2-7; D gene unclear. This CDR3 has 12 amino acids. Trimming took 2 bases from V and 3 from J, leaving 5 bases between them. Looked up from germline, CDR1 is KGHSH and CDR2 is LQKENI. CDR3 nucleotides: TGTGCCAGCTCACCAAACGGCTACGAGCAGTACTTC. Translating it yields CASSPNGYEQYF.